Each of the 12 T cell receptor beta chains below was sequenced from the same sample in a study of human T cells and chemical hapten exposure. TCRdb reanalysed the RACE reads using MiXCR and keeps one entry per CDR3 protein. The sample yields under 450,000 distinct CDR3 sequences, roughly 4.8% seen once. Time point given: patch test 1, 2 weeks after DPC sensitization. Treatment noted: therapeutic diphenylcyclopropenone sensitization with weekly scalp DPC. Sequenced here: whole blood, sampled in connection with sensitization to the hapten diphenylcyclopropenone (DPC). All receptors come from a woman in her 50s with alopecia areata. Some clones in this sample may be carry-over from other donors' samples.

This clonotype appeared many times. As DNA, the CDR3 is TGTGCCAGCATGGCGACAGGGGTACAGACCCAGTACTTC. It is translated as CASMATGVQTQYF. V usage is TRBV2 and J usage is TRBJ2-5; TRBD1 agrees at 8 bases. This CDR3 comprises 13 residues. Germline trimming cut 7 bases from V and 6 bases from J; bases unmatched to any gene: 7. Per the germline V gene, CDR1 is SNHLY and CDR2 is FYNNEI.

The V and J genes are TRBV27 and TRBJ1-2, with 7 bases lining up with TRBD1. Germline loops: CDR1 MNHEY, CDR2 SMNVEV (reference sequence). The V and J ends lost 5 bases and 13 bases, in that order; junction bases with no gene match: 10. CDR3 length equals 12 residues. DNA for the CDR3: TGTGCCAGCAGTCCCCGGGACAGTCTTATCACCTTC. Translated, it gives CASSPRDSLITF.

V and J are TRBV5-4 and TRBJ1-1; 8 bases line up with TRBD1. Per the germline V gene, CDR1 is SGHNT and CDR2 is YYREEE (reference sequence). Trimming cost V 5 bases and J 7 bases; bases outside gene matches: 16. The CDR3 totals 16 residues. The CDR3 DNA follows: TGTGCCAGCAGGGACACCGGGACAGGATTACCTAATGAAGCTTTCTTT. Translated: CASRDTGTGLPNEAFF.

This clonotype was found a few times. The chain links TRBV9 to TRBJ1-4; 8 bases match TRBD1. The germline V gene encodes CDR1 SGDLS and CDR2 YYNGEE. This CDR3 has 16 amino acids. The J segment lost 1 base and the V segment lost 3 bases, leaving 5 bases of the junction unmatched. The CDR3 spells CASSGGGQGTNEKLFF. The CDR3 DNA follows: TGTGCCAGCAGCGGAGGCGGACAGGGAACTAATGAAAAACTGTTTTTT.

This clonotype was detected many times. CDR3 nucleotides: TGCGCCAGCAGTCAATCGGAGGAGGTTGCCGGGGAGCTGTTTTTT. This gives the protein CASSQSEEVAGELFF. The chain has TRBV23-1 and TRBJ2-2; D perhaps matches TRBD2 (5 bases). TRBV23-1 is assigned to the ORF class and has an uncertain function. The CDR3 runs to 15 residues. V dropped 0 bases and J dropped 6 bases, with 11 bases sitting between them.

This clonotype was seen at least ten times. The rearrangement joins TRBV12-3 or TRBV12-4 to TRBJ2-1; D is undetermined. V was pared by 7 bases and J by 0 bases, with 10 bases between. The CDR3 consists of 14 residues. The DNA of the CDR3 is TGTGCCAGCAACCTCGGTAGCTCCTACAATGAGCAGTTCTTC. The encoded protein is CASNLGSSYNEQFF.

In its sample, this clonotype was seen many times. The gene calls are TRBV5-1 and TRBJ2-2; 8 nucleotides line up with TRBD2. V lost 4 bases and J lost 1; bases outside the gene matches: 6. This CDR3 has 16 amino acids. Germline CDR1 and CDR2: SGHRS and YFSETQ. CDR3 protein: CASSRTGGKNTGELFF. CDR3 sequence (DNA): TGCGCCAGCAGCCGTACGGGAGGGAAGAACACCGGGGAGCTGTTTTTT.

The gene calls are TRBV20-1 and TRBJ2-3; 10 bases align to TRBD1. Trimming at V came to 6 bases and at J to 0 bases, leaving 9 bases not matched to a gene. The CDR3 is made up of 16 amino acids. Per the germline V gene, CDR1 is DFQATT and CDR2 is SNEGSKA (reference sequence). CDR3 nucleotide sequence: TGCAGTGCCGGGGACAGGGGAAGTAGTAGCACAGATACGCAGTATTTT. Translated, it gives CSAGDRGSSSTDTQYF.

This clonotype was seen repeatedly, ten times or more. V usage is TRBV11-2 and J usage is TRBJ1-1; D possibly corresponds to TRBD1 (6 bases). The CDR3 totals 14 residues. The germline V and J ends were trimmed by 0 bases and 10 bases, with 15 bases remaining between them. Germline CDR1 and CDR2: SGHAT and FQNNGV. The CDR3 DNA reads TGTGCCAGCAGCTTAGAGGGAAGGGGGGCCGCAGCTTTCTTT. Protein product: CASSLEGRGAAAFF.

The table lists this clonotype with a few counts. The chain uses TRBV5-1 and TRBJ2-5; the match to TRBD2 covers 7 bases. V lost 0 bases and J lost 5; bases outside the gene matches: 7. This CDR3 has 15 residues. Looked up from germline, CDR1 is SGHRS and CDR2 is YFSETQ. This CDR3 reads CASSLALRGVETQYF. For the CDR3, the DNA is TGCGCCAGCAGCTTGGCCCTACGGGGGGTCGAGACCCAGTACTTC.

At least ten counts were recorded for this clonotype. The CDR3, as DNA: TGTGCCAGCAGTTACTCGGGCGGGGGCTCCTACAATGAGCAGTTCTTC. This codes for CASSYSGGGSYNEQFF. This chain joins TRBV6-2 or TRBV6-3 and TRBJ2-1, with 7 bases fitting TRBD2. The germline V gene encodes CDR1 MNHEY and CDR2 SVGEGT. V was clipped by 0 bases and J by 0 bases; unmatched bases: 2. The CDR3 covers 16 residues.

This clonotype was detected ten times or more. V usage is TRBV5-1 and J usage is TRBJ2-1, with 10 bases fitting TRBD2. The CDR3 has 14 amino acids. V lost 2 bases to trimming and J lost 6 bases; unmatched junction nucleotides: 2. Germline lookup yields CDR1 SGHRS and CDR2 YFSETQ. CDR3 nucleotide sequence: TGCGCCAGCAGCTTAGCGGGGGGGACCAATGAGCAGTTCTTC. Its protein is CASSLAGGTNEQFF.